The clone carrying this TCR beta chain has a handful of counts. Its target is not known. Libraries of naive CD8 T cells were made from around 20,000 to 1,000,000 sorted cells. They used 10%, 30% or 50% RNA. The sorting of naive CD8 T cells used the CD8+CD4-CCR7+CD45RA+ phenotype. These data are taken from a study of molecular identifiers for immune sequencing clone quantification. Looking at the study overall: In replicates, RNA from roughly 18,000 or 92,000 naive CD8 cells was split five ways, four sequenced.

Regarding the study as a whole: Sizes of highly expanded clones could be underestimated through identical TCRs sharing a barcode.

Using its own MiXCR run on the PCR reads, TCRdb lists one record per CDR3 protein. This table has roughly 93,000 distinct CDR3 sequences, approximately 23% appearing once. The CDR3 is 15 amino acids. Trimming at V came to 6 bases and at J to 6 bases, leaving 6 bases not matched to a gene. Germline V lookup: CDR1 SNHLY, CDR2 FYNNEI. Sequenced: naive CD8+ T cells from blood, with Jurkat cell RNA spiked in. Described subset: FACS-sorted CD8+CD4-CCR7+CD45RA+ naive T cells. This TCR came from a human donor in good health. Some libraries in this study had Jurkat cell RNA spiked in. The J gene is TRBJ1-4, the V gene TRBV2; 11 bases map to TRBD1. CDR3 in amino acids: CASSHWTGGDEKLFF. The CDR3 DNA reads TGTGCCAGCAGCCATTGGACAGGGGGCGATGAAAAACTGTTTTTT.